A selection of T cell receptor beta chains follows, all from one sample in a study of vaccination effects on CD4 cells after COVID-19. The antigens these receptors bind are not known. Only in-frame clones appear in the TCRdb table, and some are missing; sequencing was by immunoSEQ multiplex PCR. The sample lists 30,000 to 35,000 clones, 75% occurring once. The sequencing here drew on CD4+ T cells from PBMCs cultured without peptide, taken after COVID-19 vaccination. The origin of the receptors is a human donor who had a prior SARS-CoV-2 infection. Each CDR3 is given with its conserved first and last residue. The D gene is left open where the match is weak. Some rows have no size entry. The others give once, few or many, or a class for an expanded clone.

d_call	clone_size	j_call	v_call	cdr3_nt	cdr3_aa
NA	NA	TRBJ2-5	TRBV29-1	TGCAGCGTTTGTAGTATGGGCGAGACCCAGTACTTC	CSVCSMGETQYF
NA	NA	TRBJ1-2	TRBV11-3	TGTGCCAGCAGCTTAGTAAGGGGAAAAGGTGGTCCGTTTCCTCGCGGCTACACCTTC	CASSLVRGKGGPFPRGYTF
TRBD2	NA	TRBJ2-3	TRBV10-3	TGTGCCATCAGACCCAGCGGGGGGGCAGTTTTTTTGCCAGATACGCAGTATTTT	CAIRPSGGAVFLPDTQYF
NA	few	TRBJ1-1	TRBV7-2	TGTGCCAGCAGCTTACAGCCGAACACTGAAGCTTTCTTT	CASSLQPNTEAFF
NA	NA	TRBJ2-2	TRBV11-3	TGTGCCTGTACCGCAACCGGGCCCGCCACCGGGGAGCTGTTTTTT	CACTATGPATGELFF
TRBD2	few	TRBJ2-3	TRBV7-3	TGTGCCAGCAGCTGGTCGGGAGGACGCACAGATACGCAGTATTTT	CASSWSGGRTDTQYF
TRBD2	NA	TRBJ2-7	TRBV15	TGTGCCACCAGCAGAGATTCGACTAGCGGACTTCCCAGCTCCTACGAGCAGTACTTC	CATSRDSTSGLPSSYEQYF
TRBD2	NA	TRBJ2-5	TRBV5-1	TGCGCCAGCAGCTTGGGACTAGCGGGCCGCCTTTCAGCTCGCCAAGAGACCCAGTACTTC	CASSLGLAGRLSARQETQYF
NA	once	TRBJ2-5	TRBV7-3	TGTGCCAGCAGCTTAAATGGAGGGGAGACCCAGTACTTC	CASSLNGGETQYF
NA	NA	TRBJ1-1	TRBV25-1	TGTGCCAGCAGTGACGGAAGCACTGAAGCTTTCTTT	CASSDGSTEAFF
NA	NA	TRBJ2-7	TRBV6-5	TGTGCCAGCAGGGGGGGAGATGCAGGCTCCTACGAGCAGTACTTC	CASRGGDAGSYEQYF
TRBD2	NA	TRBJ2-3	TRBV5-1	TGCGCCACCACGTCGGGGACTATCACAGATACGCAGTATTTT	CATTSGTITDTQYF
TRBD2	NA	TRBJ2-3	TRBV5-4	TGTGCCAGCAGCGTGGGCCTAGCGGCACTCCCAGATACGCAGTATTTT	CASSVGLAALPDTQYF
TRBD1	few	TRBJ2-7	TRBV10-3	TGTGCCATCAGTGGAATCTGGACAGGGATCGACGAGCAGTACTTC	CAISGIWTGIDEQYF